The subject of this entry is one T cell receptor beta chain. TCRdb keeps only in-frame clones here, not all; method: immunoSEQ multiplex PCR. There are 130,000 to 150,000 clones in the sample; over 80% occur only once, and 5% to 7% lies in the top ten. In assigning cohorts, the study relied on participant-reported clinical history. Someone with COVID-19 had been met by exposed participants within 2 weeks before study entry. These data originate in a study of blood T cell repertoires in COVID-19. V shed 5 bases and J shed 6 bases, with 14 bases lying between them. CDR1 SGHTA and CDR2 FQGNSA come from the germline V gene. The CDR3 runs 13 residues.

Sequencing was performed on PBMCs or T cells enriched from blood (not recorded which). The sequence derives from a woman between 45 and 60 years old who had been exposed to COVID-19. The chain recombines TRBV7-2 with TRBJ2-7; D may be TRBD2 (5 bases). This chain's CDR3 is CASSLNGKAEQYF. The CDR3 bases are TGTGCCAGCAGCCTTAACGGGAAGGCCGAGCAGTACTTC.